This T cell receptor beta chain appears in the sequencing data of a study of cytomegalovirus exposure and HLA in healthy donors. General study findings and limits: Later, TCR association rates were found to vary by HLA locus, highest for DRB1 and lowest for HLA-C.

Turning to this clone: Its antigen is currently unknown. Germline is not matched at one junction end, which may reflect a read error.

60 Vbeta and 13 Jbeta primers were used in PCR. The table came from immunoSEQ multiplex PCR; TCRdb's copy has only in-frame clones and leaves some out. The data show about 110,000 clones, over 60% seen once. The germline V gene has CDR1 SEHNR and CDR2 FQNEAQ (reference sequence). CDR3 length: 16 amino acids. This sequence joins TRBV7-9 and TRBJ1-2, with a possible D match to TRBD1 (5 bases). The TCR sequence derives from a woman between 55 and 75 years old in good health and CMV-seropositive. Sequencing was performed on PBMCs. The CDR3 coding sequence is TGTTCCAGCAGCTTAGCCGGCAGGGCCGCGAACTATGGCTACACCTTC. Its protein product is CSSSLAGRAANYGYTF.